The present T cell receptor (beta chain) was sequenced within a study of read filtering for tumor transcriptome and immune sequencing. This clonotype came up many times. Between the trimmed V and J ends, which lost 1 base and 13 bases, there was a span of 14 bases. Germline V gene sequence: CDR1 SGHAT, CDR2 FQDESV (reference sequence). The CDR3 spans 13 residues. Molecular barcoded adaptors covering alpha/delta and beta/gamma chains were used on approximately 400 ng RNA. TCRdb passed the reads through MiXCR, listing each CDR3 protein once. The data contain around 50,000 distinct CDR3 sequences, approximately 13% of them singletons.

The sequenced sample was a population of CD138-negative cells sorted from bone marrow. This TCR came from a donor at least 40 years old with multiple myeloma. This chain connects TRBV11-1 to TRBJ2-1; no definite D call. The CDR3 nucleotides are TGTGCCAGCAGCTTAGGTCCGGGCGAGGTTCAGTTCTTC. Encoded protein: CASSLGPGEVQFF.